These T cell receptor beta chains were read from a single sample in a study of blood T cell repertoires in COVID-19. Libraries were prepared by immunoSEQ multiplex PCR; TCRdb keeps only in-frame clonotypes and omits some of them. Of about 190,000 clones detected, roughly 87% appear once; the ten largest clones hold 20% to 25%. The sequenced sample was peripheral blood. The source of these receptors is a man between 60 and 75 years old with active or convalescent COVID-19. CDR3s include the opening cysteine and the closing phenylalanine or tryptophan. D genes are given only for firm matches. Clone size, where shown, is once, few, many, or a class for clones that have expanded.

v_call	j_call	d_call	clone_size	cdr3_aa	cdr3_nt
TRBV5-1	TRBJ2-1	TRBD2	.	CASSFVWTRGDGNEQFF	TGCGCCAGCAGCTTTGTCTGGACTAGGGGTGATGGGAATGAGCAGTTCTTC
TRBV15	TRBJ2-3	TRBD1	.	CATSREGTGSDTQYF	TGTGCCACCAGCAGAGAAGGGACAGGGTCAGATACGCAGTATTTT
TRBV2	TRBJ2-3	TRBD2	.	CASSSSGGARTDTQYF	TGTGCCAGCAGTTCCAGCGGGGGGGCCAGGACAGATACGCAGTATTTT
TRBV4-1	TRBJ2-2	.	.	CASSSTRVRAGTGELFF	TGCGCCAGCAGCTCAACCCGGGTACGAGCGGGTACCGGGGAGCTGTTTTTT
TRBV9	TRBJ2-5	TRBD2	.	CASSLGSAGGQETQYF	TGTGCCAGCAGCCTCGGCTCCGCGGGGGGCCAAGAGACCCAGTACTTC
TRBV5-6	TRBJ2-7	.	.	CASSLINRLYEQYF	TGTGCCAGCAGCTTGATAAACAGGCTCTACGAGCAGTACTTC
TRBV11-1	TRBJ2-3	TRBD2	once	CASSFIGTSGTDTQYF	TGTGCCAGCAGCTTTATCGGGACTAGCGGGACAGATACGCAGTATTTT
TRBV4-1	TRBJ1-2	.	.	CARSQGGGGVNYGYTF	TGCGCCCGCAGCCAAGGGGGGGGAGGGGTTAACTATGGCTACACCTTC
TRBV9	TRBJ1-2	TRBD1	.	CASSVDPQGARGYTF	TGTGCCAGCAGCGTAGACCCACAGGGGGCACGAGGCTACACCTTC
TRBV27	TRBJ2-3	TRBD1	.	CASSLFEGRGSQYF	TGTGCCAGCAGTTTATTTGAGGGCAGGGGGTCGCAGTATTTT
TRBV2	TRBJ1-6	.	.	CASGGGVGNSPLHF	TGTGCCAGCGGGGGAGGGGTGGGTAATTCACCCCTCCACTTT
TRBV19	TRBJ1-2	.	.	CASSIDLRAGVYGYTF	TGTGCCAGTAGTATAGATCTGAGGGCAGGGGTGTATGGCTACACCTTC
TRBV9	TRBJ1-2	TRBD1	.	CASSVQVVVPGASQGELNGYTF	TGTGCCAGCAGCGTACAGGTGGTCGTCCCCGGAGCATCACAGGGGGAGTTGAATGGCTACACCTTC
TRBV7-2	TRBJ1-2	TRBD1	.	CASTLGQGAYYGYTF	TGTGCCAGCACGCTTGGGCAGGGGGCTTACTATGGCTACACCTTC
TRBV19	TRBJ2-4	.	.	CASSIWVADRGNIQYF	TGTGCCAGTAGTATTTGGGTTGCAGACCGGGGAAACATTCAGTACTTC
TRBV19	TRBJ2-7	TRBD1	.	CASSLQGAYEQYF	TGTGCCAGTAGCCTTCAGGGGGCCTACGAGCAGTACTTC
TRBV5-1	TRBJ2-5	TRBD2	.	CASRTSGGQETQYF	TGCGCCAGCAGGACTAGCGGGGGGCAAGAGACCCAGTACTTC
TRBV5-1	TRBJ1-2	TRBD1	few	CASQPEYRGRGYTF	TGCGCCAGCCAACCCGAATACAGGGGTCGTGGCTACACCTTC
TRBV2	TRBJ2-6	TRBD2	.	CASMGGPGANVLTF	TGTGCCAGCATGGGAGGGCCCGGGGCCAACGTCCTGACTTTC
TRBV21-1	TRBJ1-1	.	.	CASSKEGNRGNTEAFF	TGTGCCAGCAGCAAAGAAGGTAACAGGGGGAACACTGAAGCTTTCTTT
TRBV4-1	TRBJ1-3	.	once	CASSQGPGNTIYF	TGCGCCAGCAGCCAAGGCCCAGGGAACACCATATATTTT
TRBV19	TRBJ1-5	TRBD1	.	CASSAGTVFSPQHF	TGTGCCAGTAGTGCCGGGACAGTGTTCAGCCCCCAGCATTTT
TRBV5-1	TRBJ1-3	TRBD1	.	CASSSGQASSGNTIYF	TGCGCCAGCAGCTCGGGACAGGCGAGCTCTGGAAACACCATATATTTT
TRBV9	TRBJ2-3	.	.	CASSVEGSGFTDTQYF	TGTGCCAGCAGCGTAGAAGGTAGCGGCTTCACAGATACGCAGTATTTT
TRBV29-1	TRBJ2-7	TRBD1	.	CSVVGDRPSYEQYF	TGCAGCGTTGTTGGGGACAGGCCCTCCTACGAGCAGTACTTC
TRBV6-4	TRBJ2-1	TRBD2	.	CASAKSGGHRNEQFF	TGTGCCAGCGCCAAAAGCGGGGGGCATAGGAATGAGCAGTTCTTC
TRBV2	TRBJ2-1	TRBD2	.	CASIRRLAGGIEQFF	TGTGCCAGCATCCGAAGACTAGCGGGGGGGATTGAGCAGTTCTTC
TRBV18	TRBJ2-6	.	.	CASSLLGTTGANVLTF	TGTGCCAGCTCACTCTTAGGGACAACTGGGGCCAACGTCCTGACTTTC
TRBV18	TRBJ2-2	TRBD2	.	CASSPGLAGLNTGELFF	TGTGCCAGCTCACCTGGACTAGCGGGGCTCAACACCGGGGAGCTGTTTTTT
TRBV6-5	TRBJ1-1	.	.	CASIPTSGNTEAFF	TGTGCCAGCATCCCTACGTCAGGGAACACTGAAGCTTTCTTT
TRBV9	TRBJ2-3	.	.	CASSVGNKGGDTQYF	TGTGCCAGCAGCGTAGGGAACAAAGGGGGAGATACGCAGTATTTT
TRBV5-1	TRBJ1-4	TRBD1	.	CASRTGGAATNEKLFF	TGCGCCAGCAGAACAGGGGGCGCGGCAACTAATGAAAAACTGTTTTTT
TRBV6-6	TRBJ1-1	.	.	CASGARGNTEAFF	TGTGCCAGCGGTGCTCGGGGGAACACTGAAGCTTTCTTT
TRBV7-3	TRBJ1-1	.	once	CASSDPDRNTEAFF	TGTGCCAGCAGCGACCCAGACAGAAACACTGAAGCTTTCTTT
TRBV3-1/TRBV3-2	TRBJ2-5	TRBD2	.	CASSQALAGGPQYF	TGTGCCAGCAGCCAAGCACTAGCGGGGGGGCCTCAGTACTTC
TRBV24-1	TRBJ1-1	TRBD1	once	CATSDSRTGNTEAFF	TGTGCCACCAGTGATTCAAGGACAGGGAACACTGAAGCTTTCTTT
TRBV11-3	TRBJ2-7	.	.	CASSLEPGYEQYF	TGTGCCAGCAGCTTAGAACCAGGGTACGAGCAGTACTTC
TRBV19	TRBJ1-1	.	few	CASSAGTLSEAFF	TGTGCCAGTAGCGCCGGGACATTAAGTGAAGCTTTCTTT
TRBV25-1	TRBJ2-2	.	.	CASSDRVAANTGELFF	TGTGCCAGCAGTGACAGGGTCGCGGCGAACACCGGGGAGCTGTTTTTT
TRBV4-1	TRBJ2-3	.	.	CASSLTLGQTTDTQYF	TGCGCCAGCAGCCTCACCCTGGGACAAACCACAGATACGCAGTATTTT
TRBV2	TRBJ1-2	TRBD1	.	CASSVGVRGHF	TGTGCCAGCAGTGTAGGGGTCAGGGGGCACTTC